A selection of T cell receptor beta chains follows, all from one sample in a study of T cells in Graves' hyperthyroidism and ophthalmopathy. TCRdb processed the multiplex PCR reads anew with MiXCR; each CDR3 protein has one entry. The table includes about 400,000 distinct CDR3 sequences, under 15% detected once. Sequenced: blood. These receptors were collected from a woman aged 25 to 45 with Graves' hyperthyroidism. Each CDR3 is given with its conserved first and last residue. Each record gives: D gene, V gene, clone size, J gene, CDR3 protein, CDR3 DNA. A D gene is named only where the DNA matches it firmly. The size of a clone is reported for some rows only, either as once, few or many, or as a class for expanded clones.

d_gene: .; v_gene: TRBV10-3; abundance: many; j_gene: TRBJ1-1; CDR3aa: CASEGGPLNTEAFF; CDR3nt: TGTGCCAGCGAGGGAGGTCCCCTGAACACTGAAGCTTTCTTT
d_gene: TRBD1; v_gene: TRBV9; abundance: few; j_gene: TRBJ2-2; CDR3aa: CASSPRQGATGELFF; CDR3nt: TGTGCCAGCAGCCCTAGACAGGGGGCGACCGGGGAGCTGTTTTTT
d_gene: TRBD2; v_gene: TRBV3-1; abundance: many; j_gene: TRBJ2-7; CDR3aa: CASSQTSGPTKQYF; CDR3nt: TGTGCCAGCAGCCAGACTAGCGGACCTACGAAGCAGTACTTC
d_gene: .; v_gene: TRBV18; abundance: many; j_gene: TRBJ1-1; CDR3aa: CASSPGPMNTEAFF; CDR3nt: TGTGCCAGCTCACCAGGCCCGATGAACACTGAAGCTTTCTTT
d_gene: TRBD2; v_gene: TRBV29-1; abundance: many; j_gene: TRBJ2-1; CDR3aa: CSAGGLAEQFF; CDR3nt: TGCAGCGCGGGGGGACTAGCGGAGCAGTTCTTC
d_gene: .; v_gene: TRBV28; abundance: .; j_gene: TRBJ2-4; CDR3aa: CASSEQEAIAKNIQYF; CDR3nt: TGTGCCAGCAGTGAACAGGAGGCAATAGCCAAAAACATTCAGTACTTC
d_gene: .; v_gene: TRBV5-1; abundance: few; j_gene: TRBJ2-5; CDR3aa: CASSFRDPQETQYF; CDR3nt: TGCGCCAGCAGCTTCCGGGACCCTCAAGAGACCCAGTACTTC
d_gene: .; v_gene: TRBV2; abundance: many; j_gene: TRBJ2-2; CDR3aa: CASSRRDNTGELFF; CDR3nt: TGTGCCAGCAGTCGGAGGGATAACACCGGGGAGCTGTTTTTT
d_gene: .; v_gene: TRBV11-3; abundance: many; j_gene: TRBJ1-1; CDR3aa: CASSFRQEQYTEAFF; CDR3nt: TGTGCCAGCAGCTTCCGACAGGAACAATACACTGAAGCTTTCTTT
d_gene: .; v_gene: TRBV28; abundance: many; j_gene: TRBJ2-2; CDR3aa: CASETSTVGELFF; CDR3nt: TGTGCCAGCGAGACCTCGACAGTCGGGGAGCTGTTTTTT
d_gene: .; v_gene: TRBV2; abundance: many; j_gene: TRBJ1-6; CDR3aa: CASSEGRGISSPLHF; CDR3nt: TGTGCCAGCAGTGAGGGTAGAGGGATTAGTTCACCCCTCCACTTT
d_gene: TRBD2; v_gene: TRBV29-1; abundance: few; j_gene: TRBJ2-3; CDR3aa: CSVEDEGLAGGQYF; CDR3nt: TGCAGCGTTGAAGACGAAGGTCTAGCGGGAGGGCAGTATTTT
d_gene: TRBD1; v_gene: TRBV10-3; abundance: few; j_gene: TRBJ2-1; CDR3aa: CAISESHGGTGHTLDEQFF; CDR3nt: TGTGCCATCAGTGAGTCCCACGGTGGGACAGGCCACACCCTGGATGAGCAGTTCTTC
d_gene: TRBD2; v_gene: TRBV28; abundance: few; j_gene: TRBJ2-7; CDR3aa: CASVVAGGPDQYF; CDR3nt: TGTGCCAGCGTAGTAGCGGGAGGGCCAGATCAGTACTTC
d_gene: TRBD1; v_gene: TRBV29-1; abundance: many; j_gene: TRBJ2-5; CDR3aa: CSGSAGTGGQETQYF; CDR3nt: TGCAGCGGTTCGGCCGGGACAGGGGGCCAAGAGACCCAGTACTTC
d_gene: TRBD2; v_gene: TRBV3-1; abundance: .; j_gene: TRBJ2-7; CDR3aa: CASTKGREGLLEQYF; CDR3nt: TGTGCCAGCACCAAGGGGCGGGAGGGCCTCCTCGAGCAGTACTTC